The 9 T cell receptor beta chains below all came from one sample that was sequenced in a study of control samples from healthy donors and cancer patients. Produced via immunoSEQ multiplex PCR; TCRdb's table is partial and in-frame only. Among about 110,000 clones listed, 83% were seen once. Sequenced material: blood. The receptors derive from a woman between 50 and 59 years old in good health.

This clone was seen a handful of times. This sequence joins TRBV12-3 or TRBV12-4 and TRBJ1-1; weak D call: TRBD1 (5 bases). The V and J ends lost 8 bases and 3 bases respectively, with 13 bases between them. The length of the CDR3 is 13 residues. The CDR3 DNA reads as TGTGCCAGCGGCGGGGACCGGGACACTGAAGCTTTCTTT. The encoded protein is CASGGDRDTEAFF.

This clone appeared once. The CDR3 region is CASSPWTGGSSYNSPLHF. Here the CDR3 DNA reads TGTGCCAGCTCACCATGGACAGGCGGGAGCTCCTATAATTCACCCCTCCACTTT. This chain joins TRBV18 and TRBJ1-6; TRBD1 matches at 7 bases. Germline V gene sequence: CDR1 KGHSH, CDR2 LQKENI. The CDR3 is made up of 18 amino acids. The V gene end was trimmed by 2 bases and the J gene end by 0 bases; junction bases not matched to a gene: 7.

The chain combines TRBV19 with TRBJ2-2, with D perhaps TRBD1 or TRBD2 (5 bases each). Germline CDR1 LNHDA, CDR2 SQIVND (reference sequence). V was cut by 0 bases and J by 6 bases, with 17 bases left in between. The CDR3 spans 17 residues. CDR3 nucleotides: TGTGCCAGTAGTATAGATGCCGGGGCTGCTGAGGCCGGGGAGCTGTTTTTT. It encodes CASSIDAGAAEAGELFF.

The CDR3: CASSLRQTVGDSPLHF. The CDR3 DNA reads as TGTGCCAGCAGTTTACGACAGACAGTGGGGGATTCACCCCTCCACTTT. V usage is TRBV28 and J usage is TRBJ1-6; D perhaps matches TRBD1 (5 bases). CDR1 is MDHEN and CDR2 is SYDVKM in the germline V gene. The CDR3 has 16 residues. V was cut by 2 bases and J by 8 bases, with 16 bases left in between.

J is TRBJ2-7 and V is TRBV7-8; TRBD1 agrees at 9 bases. Germline assignment: CDR1 SGHVS and CDR2 FQNEAQ. J lost 0 bases, V lost 4 bases, and 7 bases had no gene match. The CDR3 is made up of 16 amino acids. The CDR3 loop is CASSSTGGGSSYEQYF. Written as DNA, the CDR3 is TGTGCCAGCAGCTCCACAGGGGGCGGGAGCTCCTACGAGCAGTACTTC.

This clone is a singleton in its sample. CDR3 sequence: CASSDPGEQYF. CDR3 nucleotides: TGTGCCAGCAGCGACCCGGGAGAGCAGTACTTC. The rearrangement links TRBV9 to TRBJ2-7, with D possibly TRBD2 on 5 matching bases. This CDR3 spans 11 amino acids. Germline-derived CDR1 and CDR2 are SGDLS and YYNGEE. Trimming removed 3 bases from V and 7 bases from J, with 8 bases in between.

The genes are TRBV5-8 and TRBJ2-1; 11 nucleotides agree with TRBD1. The ends lost 4 bases at V and 7 bases at J; junction bases unmatched: 10. The CDR3 has 16 amino acids. Germline CDR1 reads SGHTS; CDR2 reads YDEGEE. The CDR3 protein is CASSLPDRGRMNEQFF. The CDR3 DNA reads TGTGCCAGCAGCCTCCCGGACAGGGGGCGGATGAATGAGCAGTTCTTC.

The genes are TRBV5-3 and TRBJ1-6; unclear D gene. TRBV5-3 is recorded as an ORF, its role being uncertain. The CDR3 is 13 residues long. The germline V and J ends were trimmed by 4 bases and 5 bases, with 7 bases remaining between them. In DNA, the CDR3 is TGTGCCAGAAGCATCGGGGATAATTCACCCCTCCACTTT. Translating it yields CARSIGDNSPLHF.

This chain joins TRBV5-4 and TRBJ2-3; 8 bases are a match to TRBD1. V lost 4 bases and J lost 2; bases outside the gene matches: 6. CDR3 size: 15 residues. Germline lookup yields CDR1 SGHNT and CDR2 YYREEE (reference sequence). CDR3 coding DNA: TGTGCCAGCAGCATGAGACAGGGGACCACAGATACGCAGTATTTT. Amino acid sequence: CASSMRQGTTDTQYF.